The source of this TCR beta chain is a study of Ad26.COV2.S vaccination and SARS-CoV-2 variants. The overall study: Enrolled in COV1001, the donor was in the Ad26.COV2.S trial arm, which received the vaccine.

Sample treatment: 15 to 20 received Ad26.COV2.S at low or high dose, single or two shots; 5 received placebo; per-sample allocation not given. Following the first vaccine or placebo injection, samples were taken on day 63. The vaccine antigen was prefusion-stabilized Wuhan SARS-CoV-2 spike. CDR1 and CDR2 (germline): SGDLS, YYNGEE. The CDR3 has 13 amino acids. Trimming pared 4 bases from V and 6 bases from J, leaving 13 bases between. Generated by immunoSEQ multiplex PCR, the TCRdb table keeps only in-frame clones and is missing some. Here the sample spans 300,000 to 350,000 clones, about 90% being singletons.

This material consisted of peripheral blood, taken in a trial of Ad26.COV2.S vaccine versus placebo. V is TRBV9 and J is TRBJ1-1, with D tentatively TRBD1 (5 bases). The clonotype originates from a person between 18 and 65 years old who received the Ad26.COV2.S COVID-19 vaccine or a placebo. CDR3 sequence: CASSPHGTAEAFF. The CDR3 DNA reads TGTGCCAGCAGCCCCCACGGGACTGCTGAAGCTTTCTTT.